This T cell receptor (beta chain) was recorded in a study of CD8 T cells in Susac syndrome. Random hexamers were used to reverse transcribe an amount of roughly 0.5 to 1 ug RNA. TCRdb reanalysed the immunoSEQ multiplex PCR reads using MiXCR and keeps one entry per CDR3 protein. This sample has about 190,000 distinct CDR3 sequences, with about 95% found just once. The ends were cut back, 4 bases at V and 3 bases at J, with 4 bases in the middle. The CDR3 spans 11 residues. CDR1 PRHDT and CDR2 FYEKMQ come from the germline V gene (reference sequence). Concerning this clonotype itself: A much more abundant neighbour one base away suggests this may be a read error.

The rearrangement links TRBV13 to TRBJ2-7; D uncertain. The sequencing sample was made of CD8+ T cells from PBMCs. The receptor was derived from a human donor with Susac syndrome. DNA of the CDR3: TGTGCCAGCAGCTCCTTCTACGAGCAGTACTTC. Residues: CASSSFYEQYF.